This T cell receptor (beta chain) was obtained from a study of cytomegalovirus exposure and HLA in healthy donors. Regarding this clone: Its antigen is unknown.

PCR used 60 Vbeta primers and 13 Jbeta primers. Profiled with immunoSEQ multiplex PCR; TCRdb holds only in-frame clones, not every one. Here the sample table reports approximately 79,000 clones. Study-level points and caveats: In a later analysis, TCR beta V- and J-gene trimming was associated with a missense DCLRE1C variant. Later analysis showed TCR association rates varying by HLA locus, highest for DRB1 and lowest for HLA-C. In an earlier analysis, most TCR beta V segments were productive about 87% or about 30% of the time. 150 to 200 TCR beta chains were listed as cytomegalovirus-associated.

Sequencing input: PBMCs. This receptor was obtained from a boy aged 10-17 years in good health and CMV-seronegative.

This CDR3 is CASSFLLAGGSDNEQFF. The CDR3 region has the DNA TGCGCCAGCAGCTTTCTTCTAGCGGGGGGTTCCGACAATGAGCAGTTCTTC. The chain links TRBV5-1 to TRBJ2-1; 11 bases line up with TRBD2. This CDR3 has 17 residues. The germline V gene has CDR1 SGHRS and CDR2 YFSETQ. Trimming took 2 bases from V and 5 from J; bases not matched to a gene: 9.